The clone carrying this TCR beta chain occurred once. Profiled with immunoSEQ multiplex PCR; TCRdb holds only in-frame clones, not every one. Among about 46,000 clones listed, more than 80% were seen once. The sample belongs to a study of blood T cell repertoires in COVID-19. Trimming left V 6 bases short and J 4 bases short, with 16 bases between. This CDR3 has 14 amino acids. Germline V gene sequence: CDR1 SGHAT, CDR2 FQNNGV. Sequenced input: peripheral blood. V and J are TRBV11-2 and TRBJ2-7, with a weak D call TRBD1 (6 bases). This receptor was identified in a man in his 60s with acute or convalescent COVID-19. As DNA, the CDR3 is TGTGCCAGCAGATCCAAACAGGGACCTTACGAGCAGTACTTC. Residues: CASRSKQGPYEQYF. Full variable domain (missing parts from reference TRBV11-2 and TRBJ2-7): EAGVAQSPRYKIIEKRQSVAFWCNPISGHATLYWYQQILGQGPKLLIQFQNNGVVDDSQLPKDRFSAERLKGVDSTLKIQPAKLEDSAVYLCASRSKQGPYEQYFGPGTRLTVT.